The rows below give T cell receptor beta chains drawn from one sample of a study of T cell repertoires in cytomegalovirus infection. TCRdb recomputed calls from the reads with MiXCR, one row per CDR3 protein. Of hundreds of thousands of distinct CDR3 sequences listed, approximately 30% were seen once; the top ten hold around 12%. The antigens for these receptors are not known. The specimen was cultured CD8+ T cells from PBMCs, collected from culture after CMV antigen stimulation. These receptors all come from a human donor in good health (CMV status not recorded). Some clones in this sample may be carry-over from other donors' samples. CDR3s include the opening cysteine and the closing phenylalanine or tryptophan. The D gene is left open where the match is weak. Only some rows state a clone size, as once, few, many or a class for expanded clones.

clone_size j_call v_call d_call cdr3_nt cdr3_aa
few TRBJ1-1 TRBV7-8 TRBD1 TGTGCCAGCAGCGATACAGGGGGGACCACTGAAGCTTTCTTT CASSDTGGTTEAFF
few TRBJ2-1 TRBV24-1 . TGTGCCACCAGTGATCCTCAACTGGGGGGTGAGCAGTTCTTC CATSDPQLGGEQFF
. TRBJ1-1 TRBV29-1 TRBD1 TGCAGCATGACAGGGTCGAACACTGAAGCTTTCTTT CSMTGSNTEAFF
. TRBJ1-6 TRBV27 TRBD1 TGTGCCAGCAGTTCGAGACAGGGCTTGGGCTCACCCCTCCACTTT CASSSRQGLGSPLHF
many TRBJ1-4 TRBV7-6 . TGTGCCAGCAGCTTAGACCCTAATGAAAAACTGTTTTTT CASSLDPNEKLFF
few TRBJ2-2 TRBV7-9 . TGTGCCAGCAGCCAACACCTTACGAACACCGGGGAGCTGTTTTTT CASSQHLTNTGELFF
. TRBJ2-1 TRBV7-9 . TGTGCCAGCAGCCTAGGACACCCTTCCTACAATGAGCAGTTCTTC CASSLGHPSYNEQFF
few TRBJ1-2 TRBV9 . TGTGCCAGCAGCGTAGCATTAGAGGCGGCGAATTCATTGGGCTACACCTTC CASSVALEAANSLGYTF
. TRBJ1-4 TRBV7-9 . TGTGCCAGCAGCTTAGGAATTACAGAGTGGGAAAAACTGTTTTTT CASSLGITEWEKLFF
. TRBJ1-6 TRBV27 . TGTGCCAGCAGTTTAGCAGGGTCCTATAATTCACCCCTCCACTTT CASSLAGSYNSPLHF
. TRBJ1-4 TRBV27 . TGTGCCAGCAGTCACACCGGGACGAGTGAAAAACTGTTTTTT CASSHTGTSEKLFF
few TRBJ2-1 TRBV10-2 . TGCGCCAGCAGTACTAGTCCCTACAATGAGCAGTTCTTC CASSTSPYNEQFF
few TRBJ2-5 TRBV28 TRBD1 TGTGCCAGCAGGCTTCCGGGACAGGGTGGGGAGACCCAGTACTTC CASRLPGQGGETQYF
many TRBJ2-2 TRBV7-6 . TGTGCCAGCAGCTTAGAGGGGAGACAGAACACCGGGGAGCTGTTTTTT CASSLEGRQNTGELFF
few TRBJ2-1 TRBV11-2 . TGTGCCAGCAGCTTATGGGGCAGTACGGTCGATGAGCAGTTCTTC CASSLWGSTVDEQFF
. TRBJ2-7 TRBV7-6 TRBD2 TGTGCCAGCAGCTCGTGGATTAGCGGGGAGTACGAGCAGTACTTC CASSSWISGEYEQYF
many TRBJ1-1 TRBV6-1 TRBD1 TGTGCCAGCAGTGAATGGGGACAGGGGGACGCTGAAGCTTTCTTT CASSEWGQGDAEAFF
few TRBJ1-3 TRBV9 . TGTGCCAGCAGCGCCAGACAGGTGGACTCTGGAAACACCATATATTTT CASSARQVDSGNTIYF
few TRBJ2-3 TRBV7-9 TRBD1 TGTGCCAGCAGTCCCCGGGACAGGGTAGTTGATACGCAGTATTTT CASSPRDRVVDTQYF
once TRBJ2-1 TRBV20-1 . TGCAGTGCTAGAACCCCCGTGGGTACCAACTACAATGAGCAGTTCTTC CSARTPVGTNYNEQFF
. TRBJ2-1 TRBV27 TRBD2 TGTGCCAGCAGTTTGACTAGCGGGGGGGCTCGGGAGCAGTTCTTC CASSLTSGGAREQFF
. TRBJ1-1 TRBV19 TRBD1 TGTGCCAGTACCCCCCGGACAGGGAATCCGGGCACTGAAGCTTTCTTT CASTPRTGNPGTEAFF
few TRBJ2-3 TRBV4-1 TRBD2 TGCGCCAGCAGCCAAGAATCGAGGCTAGCGGGGGGCCTTGGCACAGATACGCAGTATTTT CASSQESRLAGGLGTDTQYF
few TRBJ2-3 TRBV6-5 . TGTGCCAGCACCGACTCTTCAGATACGCAGTATTTT CASTDSSDTQYF
many TRBJ2-3 TRBV7-2 TRBD2 TGTGCCAGCAGCTTAGTACCCTTGGGAGGGCTAAGCACAGATACGCAGTATTTT CASSLVPLGGLSTDTQYF
. TRBJ2-1 TRBV5-1 . TGCGCCAGCAGCTTTTCGACGAATGAGCAGTTCTTC CASSFSTNEQFF
. TRBJ2-1 TRBV2 . TGTGCCAGCAGTGAGGCAGGGGTGCAGGATGAGCAGTTCTTC CASSEAGVQDEQFF
few TRBJ1-4 TRBV27 . TGTGCCAGCAGTTTAAAGGGAACTAATGAAAAACTGTTTTTT CASSLKGTNEKLFF
many TRBJ2-1 TRBV12-3/TRBV12-4 . TGTGCCAGCAGTTTGGCGCGGGCGAACAATGAGCAGTTCTTC CASSLARANNEQFF
. TRBJ1-2 TRBV23-1 TRBD1 TGCGCCAGCAGTCAATCAGATCCACCCCCCGAGCGGGACAGCACTGGCTACACCTTC CASSQSDPPPERDSTGYTF
. TRBJ1-2 TRBV5-6 . TGTGCCAGCAGCCCCGGGGACAACCCTAACTATGGCTACACCTTC CASSPGDNPNYGYTF
. TRBJ1-1 TRBV19 . TGTGCCAGTAGCGCCGCAAAGGGGCGGAGAACTGAAGCTTTCTTT CASSAAKGRRTEAFF
. TRBJ2-1 TRBV2 . TGTGCCAGCAGGTCCCAGAGTTACAATGAGCAGTTCTTC CASRSQSYNEQFF
few TRBJ2-1 TRBV7-6 . TGTGCCAGCAGTTCCACTCCCGGCAATGAGCAGTTCTTC CASSSTPGNEQFF
. TRBJ2-7 TRBV7-2 . TGTGCCAGCAGCCCCGGGCCCTACTTTTCCTACGAGCAGTACTTC CASSPGPYFSYEQYF
few TRBJ2-2 TRBV12-3/TRBV12-4 TRBD2 TGTGCCAGCAGCCACCCCCAGCGGGGCAAGAACACCGGGGAGCTGTTTTTT CASSHPQRGKNTGELFF
. TRBJ1-2 TRBV7-9 TRBD1 TGTGCCAGCAGCGGAACGACAGGGTTTTATGGCTACACCTTC CASSGTTGFYGYTF
few TRBJ2-2 TRBV6-1 TRBD1 TGTGCCAGCATGACCCCCAGGGGGCGAGGTGCCGGGGAGCTGTTTTTT CASMTPRGRGAGELFF
many TRBJ2-3 TRBV7-2 . TGTGCCAGCAGCTTAGCGGGGAGGCCCCCCACAGATACGCAGTATTTT CASSLAGRPPTDTQYF